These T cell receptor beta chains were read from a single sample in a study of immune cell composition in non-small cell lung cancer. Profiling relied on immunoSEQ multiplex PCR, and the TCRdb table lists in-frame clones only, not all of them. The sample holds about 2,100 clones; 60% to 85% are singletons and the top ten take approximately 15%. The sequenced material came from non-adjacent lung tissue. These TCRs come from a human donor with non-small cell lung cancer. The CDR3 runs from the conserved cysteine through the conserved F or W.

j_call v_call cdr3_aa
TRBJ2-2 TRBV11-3 CASSLEAGGAGTGELFF
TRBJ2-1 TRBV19 CASTPQGLSYNEQFF
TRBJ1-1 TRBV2 CASSGRQGVALLTEAFF
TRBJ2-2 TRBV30 CAWSVGLAYGELFF
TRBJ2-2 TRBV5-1 CASSFVAGGATGELFF
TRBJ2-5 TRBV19 CASSSQRQETQYF
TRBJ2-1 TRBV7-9 CASSPRLDSYNEQFF
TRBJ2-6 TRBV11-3 CASSLGAAETGANVLTF
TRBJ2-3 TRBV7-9 CASSEQGTQYF
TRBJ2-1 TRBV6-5 CASSYLGTAGEQFF
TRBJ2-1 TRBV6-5 CASSYTGAGYNEQFF
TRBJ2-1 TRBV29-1 CSVGGTSGMSVHNEQFF
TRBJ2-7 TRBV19 CASSIDPESSYEQYF
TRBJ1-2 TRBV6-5 CASSYQGYYGYTF
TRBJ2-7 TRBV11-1 CASSLPAGVKQYF
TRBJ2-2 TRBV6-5 CASSYSSTANTGELFF
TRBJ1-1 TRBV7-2 CASSPRYTEAFF
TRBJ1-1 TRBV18 CASSSTGTEAFF
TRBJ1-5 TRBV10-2 CASSYRAEVSQPQHF
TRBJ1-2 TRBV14 CASSRSPGPNYGYTF
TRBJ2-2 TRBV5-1 CASSEDRVTGELFF
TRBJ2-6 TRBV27 CASSPTGSTGANVLTF
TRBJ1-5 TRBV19 CASSIYYIHGGRQPQHF
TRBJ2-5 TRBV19 CASSMYGRAVVGETQYF
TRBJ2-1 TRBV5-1 CASSFGLANEQFF
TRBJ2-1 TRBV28 CASAGQIYNEQFF
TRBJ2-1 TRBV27 CASSLWTGGNEQFF
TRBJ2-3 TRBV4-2 CASSQDLDYTDTQYF
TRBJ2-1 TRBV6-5 CASSRAGENNEQFF
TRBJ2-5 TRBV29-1 CSVEDLLAETQETQYF
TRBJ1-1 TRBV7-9 CASSSQGAAEAFF
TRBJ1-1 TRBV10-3 CAISERQGGNTEAFF